These 21 T cell receptor beta chains share one sample of origin, sequenced in a study of CD8 T cells in ankylosing spondylitis. TCRdb independently ran MiXCR on the 5' RACE reads; one entry per CDR3 protein. The profile shows a few hundred thousand distinct CDR3 sequences, 12% of them singletons. Their specific antigens are unknown. Study-wide results and caveats: A motif in TCR beta, a set of several highly homologous variants, appeared characteristic of ankylosing spondylitis blood.

The sample was blood, either unsorted or a sorted T cell fraction (not recorded which). These receptors were collected from a male donor with ankylosing spondylitis.

A few counts support this clonotype. J is TRBJ2-7 and V is TRBV6-6; D is unresolved. The germline V gene encodes CDR1 MNHNY and CDR2 SVGAGI (reference sequence). V lost 7 bases to trimming and J lost 1 base, with 11 bases between them. This CDR3 is 13 amino acids long. As DNA, the CDR3 is TGTGCCAGCACCTCCCCAAGGTCCTACGAGCAGTACTTC. Translating gives CASTSPRSYEQYF.

The chain carries TRBV11-2 and TRBJ2-1; 11 positions match TRBD2. From germline, CDR1 is SGHAT and CDR2 FQNNGV. The J segment lost 9 bases and the V segment lost 6 bases, leaving 10 bases of the junction unmatched. The CDR3 runs to 15 residues. CDR3 sequence: CASSRPSGRLGEQFF. CDR3 bases: TGTGCCAGCAGTAGGCCTAGCGGGAGGTTGGGTGAGCAGTTCTTC.

This clonotype was found a few times. V and J are TRBV20-1 and TRBJ2-7; the match to TRBD1 covers 7 bases. From germline, CDR1 is DFQATT and CDR2 SNEGSKA (reference sequence). This CDR3 is built from 14 residues. V gave up 0 bases and J gave up 3 bases; unmatched junction bases: 5. The CDR3 nucleotides read TGCAGTGCTAGAGATCGGGACAGCATCTACGAGCAGTACGTC. This gives the protein CSARDRDSIYEQYV.

This clonotype showed up many times. The chain uses TRBV12-3 or TRBV12-4 and TRBJ2-1; no clear D gene. The CDR3 has 13 amino acids. V was trimmed by 5 bases and J by 8 bases, leaving 13 bases between them. The CDR3 coding sequence is TGTGCCAGCAGTCCTCCGCCCCCTCATGAGCAGTTCTTC. This codes for CASSPPPPHEQFF.

This clonotype was seen more than once but under ten times. The chain employs TRBV7-9 and TRBJ2-7; tentatively, D is TRBD1 (6 bases). The ends were cut back, 5 bases at V and 3 bases at J, with 14 bases in the middle. CDR1 and CDR2 (germline): SEHNR, FQNEAQ (reference sequence). The CDR3 runs to 14 residues. The CDR3 coding sequence is TGTGCCAGCAGCCCCAGGGACAAGAACTACGAGCAGTACTTC. Amino acid sequence: CASSPRDKNYEQYF.

This clonotype was found a few times. The CDR3 protein is CASSPLAGSAYNEQFF. As DNA, the CDR3 is TGTGCCAGCAGTCCTCTAGCGGGGTCGGCCTACAATGAGCAGTTCTTC. The chain links TRBV7-2 to TRBJ2-1; 9 nucleotides agree with TRBD2. The CDR3 covers 16 residues. The germline gives CDR1 SGHTA, CDR2 FQGNSA. V was clipped by 6 bases and J by 2 bases; unmatched bases: 8. The variable domain in full, completed from reference TRBV7-2 and TRBJ2-1, reads GAGVSQSPSNKVTEKGKDVELRCDPISGHTALYWYRQSLGQGLEFLIYFQGNSAPDKSGLPSDRFSAERTGGSVSTLTIQRTQQEDSAVYLCASSPLAGSAYNEQFFGPGTRLTVL.

This chain connects TRBV5-1 to TRBJ2-1; D unclear. Germline V lookup: CDR1 SGHRS, CDR2 YFSETQ. The CDR3 extends over 13 amino acids. The V and J ends lost 1 base and 6 bases respectively, with 8 bases between them. As DNA, the CDR3 is TGCGCCAGCAGCTTGAGGCAGCTCAATGAGCAGTTCTTC. Its translation: CASSLRQLNEQFF.

The chain joins TRBV5-5 to TRBJ2-2; D unresolved. The CDR3 has 15 amino acids. V dropped 4 bases and J dropped 4 bases, with 14 bases sitting between them. The germline V gene has CDR1 SGHKS and CDR2 YYEKEE (reference sequence). In DNA form, the CDR3 reads TGTGCCAGCAGCCCCCCGGGCCTCTGCACCGGGGAGCTGTTTTTT. It is translated as CASSPPGLCTGELFF.

The chain recombines TRBV5-1 with TRBJ1-2, with TRBD1 as a possible D gene (5 bases). Germline values: CDR1 SGHRS, CDR2 YFSETQ. V dropped 6 bases and J dropped 4 bases, with 19 bases sitting between them. The CDR3 extends over 15 amino acids. CDR3 residues: CASTWSAGDGYGYTF. In DNA, the CDR3 is TGCGCCAGCACGTGGAGTGCCGGGGACGGCTATGGCTACACCTTC.

The rearrangement links TRBV6-4 to TRBJ2-3; D may be TRBD2 (5 bases). The germline V and J ends were trimmed by 4 bases and 5 bases, with 16 bases remaining between them. Germline V gives CDR1 MRHNA, CDR2 SNTAGT. The CDR3 is 15 residues long. For the CDR3, the DNA is TGTGCCAGCAGTGTCAATAGCGCCCATGGAGATACGCAGTATTTT. Its translation: CASSVNSAHGDTQYF.

This clonotype occurred a few times. V usage is TRBV2 and J usage is TRBJ1-1; no definite D call. The germline V gene has CDR1 SNHLY and CDR2 FYNNEI. This CDR3 is built from 14 residues. V was pared by 1 base and J by 0 bases, with 6 bases between. CDR3 nucleotides: TGTGCCAGCAGTGAAGGTTTCATGAACACTGAAGCTTTCTTT. Its protein product is CASSEGFMNTEAFF.

This clonotype has just a few counts. V usage is TRBV12-3 or TRBV12-4 and J usage is TRBJ2-1; TRBD2 agrees at 7 bases. The CDR3 runs to 14 residues. Germline trimming cut 3 bases from V and 8 bases from J; bases unmatched to any gene: 7. The CDR3 DNA reads as TGTGCCAGCAGTTTTAGCGGGCCCGGGGATGAGCAGTTCTTC. Residues: CASSFSGPGDEQFF.

This clonotype was detected ten times or more. The V and J genes are TRBV7-2 and TRBJ1-1; maybe TRBD1 (5 bases). The germline CDR1 and CDR2 sequences are SGHTA and FQGNSA. CDR3 length: 13 amino acids. With 5 bases removed from V and 4 bases from J, the gap between germline ends came to 11 bases. CDR3 nucleotide sequence: TGTGCCAGCAGCCGGGACTACGGCACTGAAGCTTTCTTT. Residues: CASSRDYGTEAFF.

The rearrangement links TRBV20-1 to TRBJ2-7; tentative D call: TRBD2 (6 bases). V was cut by 3 bases and J by 2 bases, with 11 bases left in between. Germline CDR1 and CDR2: DFQATT and SNEGSKA (reference sequence). CDR3 length: 13 amino acids. CDR3 sequence reads: CSARGLFTYEQYF. CDR3 bases: TGCAGTGCTAGGGGACTCTTTACCTACGAGCAGTACTTC.

J is TRBJ2-2 and V is TRBV20-1, with 10 positions matching TRBD2. Per germline, CDR1 DFQATT and CDR2 SNEGSKA (reference sequence). Trimming removed 0 bases from V and 3 bases from J; junction bases left unmatched: 4. This CDR3 is 16 amino acids long. CDR3 bases: TGCAGTGCTAGAGATTTCCTAGCGGGAGACACCGGGGAGCTGTTTTTT. It yields the protein CSARDFLAGDTGELFF.

The V gene is TRBV20-1, the J gene TRBJ2-3; 8 positions match TRBD1. CDR1 and CDR2 from the germline V gene are DFQATT and SNEGSKA (reference sequence). The CDR3 is made up of 14 amino acids. V lost 3 bases and J lost 0; bases outside the gene matches: 2. CDR3 nucleotides: TGCAGTGCTAGGGGGGACAGGAGCACAGATACGCAGTATTTT. Its protein is CSARGDRSTDTQYF.

The J gene is TRBJ1-1, the V gene TRBV7-2; no clear D gene. Germline V gene lookup returns CDR1 SGHTA and CDR2 FQGNSA. Between the trimmed V and J ends, which lost 4 bases and 5 bases, there was a span of 20 bases. The CDR3 contains 16 residues. This chain's CDR3 is CASSSSPEVWGTEAFF. As DNA, the CDR3 is TGTGCCAGCAGCTCTAGTCCAGAGGTTTGGGGAACTGAAGCTTTCTTT.

The V and J genes are TRBV6-2 or TRBV6-3 and TRBJ2-5; 7 bases are a match to TRBD2. Germline assignment: CDR1 MNHEY and CDR2 SVGEGT. The length of the CDR3 is 14 residues. V shed 8 bases, J shed 5 bases, and the junction held 11 bases outside the gene matches. Written as DNA, the CDR3 is TGTGCCAGCGGACCTAGCGGATGGGGGGAGACCCAGTACTTC. The encoded protein is CASGPSGWGETQYF.

The J gene is TRBJ2-1, the V gene TRBV7-9; D not certain. The V gene lost 6 bases and the J gene lost 3 bases, with 9 bases spanning the gap. Germline V gene lookup returns CDR1 SEHNR and CDR2 FQNEAQ (reference sequence). The CDR3 length is 13 residues. In DNA, the CDR3 is TGTGCCAGCAGAAGAGCTAACTACAATGAGCAGTTCTTC. It specifies CASRRANYNEQFF.

V and J are TRBV6-2 or TRBV6-3 and TRBJ2-1; a weak D match, TRBD2 (5 bases). Germline assignment: CDR1 MNHEY and CDR2 SVGEGT. This CDR3 region has 14 residues. The V end lost 0 bases, the J end lost 10 bases, and 13 bases lay between the germline ends. The DNA for the CDR3 is TGTGCCAGCAGTTACTCAGTGGACTTCGAGGAGCAGTTCTTC. Residues: CASSYSVDFEEQFF.

The rearrangement uses TRBV7-9 and TRBJ1-6; D is possibly TRBD1 (6 bases). Between the trimmed V and J ends, which lost 4 bases and 1 base, there was a span of 8 bases. The germline gives CDR1 SEHNR, CDR2 FQNEAQ (reference sequence). This CDR3 contains 15 residues. This CDR3 is CASSSQGSYNSPLHF. DNA of the CDR3: TGTGCCAGCAGCTCCCAGGGGTCCTATAATTCACCCCTCCACTTT.